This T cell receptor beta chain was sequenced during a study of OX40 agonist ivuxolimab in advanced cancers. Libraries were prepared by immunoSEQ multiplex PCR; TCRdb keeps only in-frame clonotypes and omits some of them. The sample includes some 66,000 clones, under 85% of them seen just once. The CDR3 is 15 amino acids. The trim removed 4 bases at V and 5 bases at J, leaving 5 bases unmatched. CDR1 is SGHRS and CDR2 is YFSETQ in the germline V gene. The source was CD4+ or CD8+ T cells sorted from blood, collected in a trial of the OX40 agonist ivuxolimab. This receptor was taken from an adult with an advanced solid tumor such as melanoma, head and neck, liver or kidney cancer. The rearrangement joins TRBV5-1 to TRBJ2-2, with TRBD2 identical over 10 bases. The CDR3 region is CASSLGLAETGELFF. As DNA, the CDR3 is TGCGCCAGCAGCCTAGGACTAGCGGAGACCGGGGAGCTGTTTTTT.